This record covers a single T cell receptor (beta chain). Naive CD8 cells were CD45RO-negative, positively selected for CCR7, excluding terminally differentiated effector memory CD45RA+ cells. Unmatched junction bases numbered 15, after V lost 4 bases and J lost 0 bases. Germline V CDR1 and CDR2: MDHEN, SYDVKM. The CDR3 is 19 amino acids. The sample comes from a study of shared clonotypes between healthy human individuals. Sequencing was performed with immunoSEQ multiplex PCR; in TCRdb, only in-frame clones are kept and a portion is missing. The table shows 600,000 or so clones, with 95% to 98% occurring only once.

The sample consisted of naive CD8+ T cells sorted from blood. The rearrangement links TRBV28 to TRBJ1-5, with TRBD1 matching over 7 bases. The receptor was derived from a man aged 30 to 39 in good health. CDR3 in DNA: TGTGCCAGCAGTTCGATATCCGGGACAGTTCGCCTTAGCAATCAGCCCCAGCATTTT. As protein: CASSSISGTVRLSNQPQHF.